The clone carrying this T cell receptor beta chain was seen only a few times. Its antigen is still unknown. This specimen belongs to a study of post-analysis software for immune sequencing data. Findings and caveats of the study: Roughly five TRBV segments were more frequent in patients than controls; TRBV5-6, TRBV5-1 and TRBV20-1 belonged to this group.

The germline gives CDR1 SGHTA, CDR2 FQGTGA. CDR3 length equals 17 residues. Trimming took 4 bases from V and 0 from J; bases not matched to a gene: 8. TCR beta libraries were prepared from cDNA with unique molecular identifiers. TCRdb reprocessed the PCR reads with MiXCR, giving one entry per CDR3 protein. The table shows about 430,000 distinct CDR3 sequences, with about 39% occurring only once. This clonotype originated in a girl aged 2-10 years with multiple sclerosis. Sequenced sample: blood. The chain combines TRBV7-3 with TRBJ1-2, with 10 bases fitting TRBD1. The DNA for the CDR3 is TGTGCCAGCAGCTCTGGACAGGGGGAGGCAGCTAACTATGGCTACACCTTC. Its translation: CASSSGQGEAANYGYTF.